This TCR beta chain derives from a study of identical twins (dated by TCRdb to the mid-2010s). Context from the whole study: TCR alpha and beta repertoires from monozygotic twins, unrelated adults of various ages and cord blood were deep-sequenced to test whether fetal clonotypes persist. Replicate twin experiments were performed at different times using different library preparation protocols to rule out contamination.

To prepare the library, 5' RACE was applied. The instrument given in TCRdb is Illumina HiSeq 2000. A universal primer binding site was introduced by template switching, and a unique molecular identifier was present in the final cDNA, enabling accurate counting of TCR cDNA molecules. Specific primers in the conserved constant-segment region were used to synthesize first-strand cDNA for TCR alpha and beta chains. Each cDNA library was double barcoded, with a SMART-Mk sample barcode plus Illumina barcodes, to control for contamination. TruSeq adapter sequences, together with Illumina sample barcodes, were added in two successive PCR steps. Sequencing of the TCR alpha and beta cDNA libraries was done on the Illumina HiSeq platform using custom primers. The source study handled its data this way. Raw reads were processed with MiGEC to extract unique molecular identifiers, and MiXCR was used to determine CDR3 positions. Recombination models were inferred per individual with the repgenHMM and IGoR tools using an EM algorithm. Shared clonotypes were analyzed with the tcR package in R, and sharing was normalized by the product of cloneset sizes. To study raw recombination without the effects of thymic and clonal selection, out-of-frame nonproductive sequences were analyzed. TCRdb reanalyzed the raw reads on its own, using fastp at Q25 for trimming and MiXCR for clone calling, and kept in-frame beta chains. Rows merge per CDR3 protein into single entries with the most common DNA and genes. TCRdb, not the authors, supplied the V and J calls. The sample data list roughly 500,000 distinct CDR3 sequences, and approximately 22% of these were observed just once. About 0.93% of the sample is in the top ten clones.

General study outcomes and caveats: A weaker excess of twin sharing was found in beta out-of-frame sequences because the signal-to-noise ratio was lowered by fewer shared sequences. Out-of-frame TCR alpha sequences shared between twins showed an excess of low generation-probability sequences compared with coincidental sharing between unrelated individuals. Zero-insertion analyses could be partly confounded by invariant T cells such as MAIT and iNKT, although diverse VJ usage argued against such confounding for most clonotypes. Out-of-frame TCR alpha sharing in monozygotic twins was systematically underestimated by recombination models, whereas sharing between unrelated individuals was in agreement with the recombination models. Abundant cord blood beta clonotypes had fewer insertions, young adult naive repertoires showed a similar but weaker trend, and memory repertoires showed no such trend. Because the same donors could not be followed over many years, the conclusions depended on cross-sectional statistical analysis.

Every donor was a healthy Caucasian. The twin cohort consisted of three pairs of female monozygotic twins, all aged about 18 to 29 years. Positive isolation kits from Invitrogen were used to isolate the CD4+ and CD8+ T cell populations. This clonotype was counted a single time. Its target antigen remains unknown. No much larger clone is present one base from it, and per-base qualities are unavailable. CDR1 and CDR2 are read off the germline V gene as MNHEY and SVGAGI. The CDR3 goes from the cysteine to the phenylalanine over 12 residues. The entry retains the CDR3 DNA only, 36 bases that are in frame from base 1. At the junction V is shortened by 10 bases and J by 2 bases; bases outside the gene matches: 2. The same data also contributed to another study, on T cells expressing NK-cell markers. Per the second study: Three sorted T-cell subsets (CD3+CD56+NKG2C+, CD3+CD56+NKG2C- and CD3+CD56-NKG2C+) from several donors had their TCR beta-chain repertoires profiled. Among the eight sequenced donors, seven were HCMV-seropositive and one was HCMV-seronegative. In several experiments an anti-gammadeltaTCR antibody was added to restrict sorting to alphabetaTCR-expressing T cells. In six donors, the dominant CD3+CD56+NKG2C+ clonotypes were among the top 10 CD8+ clonotypes and accounted for roughly 1.0-7.5% of CD8+ T cells. Those dominant clonotypes were again the most abundant among CD3+CD56-NKG2C+ cells in a handful of donors, at about 28.3-60.1%. Whether the expanded NKG2C-expressing T cell clones were specific for HCMV antigens remained unclear. The study sequenced eight donors, all healthy volunteers chosen at random: three men and five women. HCMV serostatus was determined by detecting HCMV-specific IgG in serum with a commercial ELISA kit. Reads were demultiplexed and grouped by UMI with MIGEC, and clonotypes were assembled and quantified with MiTCR. To exclude erroneous sequences, any TCR cDNA sequence not supported by at least two reads was discarded. The tcR package was used for downstream repertoire analysis, and clonotypes were matched between fractions using CDR3 nucleotide sequence together with V segment. VDJmatch was used to annotate antigen specificity against VDJdb, with one amino acid substitution in CDR3 allowed.

The sequence is built from TRBV6-5 and TRBJ2-1, with TRBD2 matching 7 junction bases. The clonotype comes from a woman aged 18-35 years in good health. Sequenced material: CD4+ T cells sorted from blood. The CDR3 reads as follows: CATGGAYNEQFF. At the DNA level, the sequence is TGTGCCACTGGGGGGGCCTACAATGAGCAGTTCTTC.